This passage covers 7 T cell receptor beta chains from one sample sequenced in a study of blood T cell repertoires in COVID-19. Generated by immunoSEQ multiplex PCR, the TCRdb table keeps only in-frame clones and is missing some. The table records about 160,000 clones, about 85% of them present only once. Input material: peripheral blood. The source of these receptors is a man aged 80 or over with COVID-19, enrolled during active disease.

The rearrangement joins TRBV9 to TRBJ2-6; possible D gene TRBD2, 6 bases. CDR3 length: 16 amino acids. V lost 4 bases and J lost 2, with 13 bases in between. Per the germline V gene, CDR1 is SGDLS and CDR2 is YYNGEE. The CDR3 nucleotides are TGTGCCAGCAGCACCCGAGGAGGGGCTGGGGCCAACGTCCTGACTTTC. Protein sequence: CASSTRGGAGANVLTF. Filled out from reference TRBV9 and TRBJ2-6, the complete variable domain reads DSGVTQTPKHLITATGQRVTLRCSPRSGDLSVYWYQQSLDQGLQFLIQYYNGEERAKGNILERFSAQQFPDLHSELNLSSLELGDSALYFCASSTRGGAGANVLTFGAGSRLTVL.

V is TRBV6-1 and J is TRBJ1-4; D is perhaps TRBD1 (6 bases). V lost 2 bases and J lost 8, with 12 bases in between. The CDR3 is made up of 14 amino acids. Germline CDR1 reads MNHNS; CDR2 reads SASEGT. Written as DNA, the CDR3 is TGTGCCAGCAGTGAAAACAGGGTGGGGGAAAAACTGTTTTTT. Residues: CASSENRVGEKLFF.

The rearrangement joins TRBV28 to TRBJ1-2; D may be TRBD1 (5 bases). Germline-derived CDR1 and CDR2 are MDHEN and SYDVKM. This CDR3 contains 16 residues. V was pared by 5 bases and J by 3 bases, with 19 bases between. The CDR3 sequence: CASSVPTGRGDYGYTF. In DNA, the CDR3 is TGTGCCAGCAGTGTCCCAACAGGCCGCGGGGACTATGGCTACACCTTC.

The chain is built from TRBV6-5 and TRBJ2-7, with 7 nucleotides matching TRBD1. Trimming cost V 0 bases and J 0 bases; bases outside gene matches: 5. The CDR3 spans 16 residues. CDR1 is MNHEY, CDR2 SVGAGI, per germline. CDR3 residues: CASSYSSRGSSYEQYF. DNA of the CDR3: TGTGCCAGCAGTTACTCGAGCAGGGGGAGCTCCTACGAGCAGTACTTC.

This sequence joins TRBV6-1 and TRBJ1-1; D unclear. This CDR3 is built from 13 residues. V was trimmed by 6 bases and J by 1 base, leaving 9 bases between them. Germline V gene data show CDR1 as MNHNS and CDR2 as SASEGT. In DNA, the CDR3 is TGTGCCAGCAGCTCCACAGAGAACACTGAAGCTTTCTTT. Translated: CASSSTENTEAFF.

The chain uses TRBV5-6 and TRBJ1-2; the D gene is possibly TRBD1 (6 bases). Germline V gene sequence: CDR1 SGHDT, CDR2 YYEEEE. V was pared by 0 bases and J by 4 bases, with 13 bases between. The CDR3 loop spans 15 amino acids. The CDR3 DNA follows: TGTGCCAGCAGCTTGGCTGGGGGCCAGGGCTATGGCTACACCTTC. This translates into CASSLAGGQGYGYTF.

V and J are TRBV29-1 and TRBJ1-1; TRBD1 aligns across 8 bases. V lost 4 bases, J lost 0 bases, and 7 bases stayed unmatched. This CDR3 is 15 amino acids long. Germline-derived CDR1 and CDR2 are SQVTM and ANQGSEA. CDR3 in amino acids: CSVAAGTGLNTEAFF. DNA of the CDR3: TGCAGCGTTGCTGCCGGGACAGGATTGAACACTGAAGCTTTCTTT.